This entry concerns a single T cell receptor (beta chain). Authors' analysis steps: Amplified reference gene primers provided the basis for estimating nucleated cell counts. The method was immunoSEQ multiplex PCR; TCRdb's version includes in-frame clones alone and lacks a portion of them. V and J calls and clone size are copied from that table; D and trimming were computed from the DNA. The table has around 360,000 clones, about 90% seen once. The data are from a study of blood T cell repertoires in COVID-19. Study background: Researchers got acute and convalescent COVID-19 samples from the United States, Italy and Spain.

Those enrolled, adults aged about 18 to 89 years, came from 25 or so US areas. Recovered status applied to Cohort 3 donors who had two consecutive negative PCRs. It also applied to those with clearance or with symptom resolution. Trimming took 5 bases from V and 5 from J; bases not matched to a gene: 7. Germline V gene data show CDR1 as WNHNN and CDR2 as SYGVQD (reference sequence). The CDR3 is 14 amino acids. This chain links TRBV10-1 with TRBJ2-7, with 9 bases lining up with TRBD1. The TCR originated in a woman aged 30 to 39 who had recovered from COVID-19. The specimen sequenced was PBMCs or T cells enriched from blood (not recorded which). CDR3 coding DNA: TGCGCCAGCAGTCCCGGGACAGGGTTAAACGAGCAGTACTTC. Amino acid sequence: CASSPGTGLNEQYF.